This TCR beta chain was profiled in a study of radiation and T cells in renal cell carcinoma. This clone has more than one count but fewer than ten. Its cognate antigen is unknown. Assay: immunoSEQ multiplex PCR; the TCRdb copy retains only in-frame clones and omits some. This sample has roughly 86,000 clones, with over 80% found just once. Study-wide results and limits: From baseline, blood top tumor clonotypes peaked at 2 weeks post-radiation. Pretreatment tumor biopsies were lacking, so baseline clonotypes are unknown.

CDR1 and CDR2 from the germline V gene are SGHTA and FQGTGA. V was shortened by 0 bases and J by 6 bases, with 5 bases between the two germline ends. The CDR3 contains 13 residues. Time point in this sample: blood 4 weeks post-SBRT, at nephrectomy. Specified treatment: 15 Gy SBRT to primary tumor, nephrectomy 4 weeks later. After SBRT, blood was collected at 2 and 4 weeks, plus baseline. The patient's renal cell carcinoma had clear cell pathology. This receptor was taken from a man aged 50 to 60 with renal cell carcinoma. Sample: blood, taken from a patient whose treatment included radiotherapy and nephrectomy. V is TRBV7-3 and J is TRBJ2-2; D not certain. CDR3 sequence: CASSLTGAGELFF. The CDR3 coding sequence is TGTGCCAGCAGCTTAACAGGCGCCGGGGAGCTGTTTTTT.